Following are 19 T cell receptor beta chains from one sample sequenced in a study of T cells in Graves' hyperthyroidism and ophthalmopathy. Amplified TCR beta CDR3 regions derived from RNA transcripts. First-round RT-PCR of the TCR CDR3 relied on the HTBI primer set. One entry per CDR3 protein results from TCRdb running MiXCR on the multiplex PCR reads. This sample yields roughly 180,000 distinct CDR3 sequences, of which 9.4% are seen a single time; around 20% belongs to the top ten. Sequenced material: blood. These receptors all come from a woman under 30 with Graves' hyperthyroidism that later progressed to Graves' ophthalmopathy.

This clonotype has ten or more counts. V and J are TRBV5-1 and TRBJ2-7; 15 positions agree with TRBD2. The V gene's germline CDR1 is SGHRS and CDR2 YFSETQ. With V trimmed by 6 bases and J by 4 bases, 20 bases remained unmatched. This CDR3 comprises 20 residues. CDR3 sequence reads: CASTHSLRTSGRAGIYEQYF. The CDR3 nucleotides read TGCGCCAGCACCCATTCGCTTCGGACTAGCGGGAGGGCCGGGATTTACGAGCAGTACTTC. The variable domain in full, completed from reference TRBV5-1 and TRBJ2-7, reads KAGVTQTPRYLIKTRGQQVTLSCSPISGHRSVSWYQQTPGQGLQFLFEYFSETQRNKGNFPGRFSGRQFSNSRSEMNVSTLELGDSALYLCASTHSLRTSGRAGIYEQYFGPGTRLTVT.

In this sample, this clonotype turned up many times. The chain links TRBV15 to TRBJ2-7; D ambiguous. This CDR3 has 15 amino acids. Germline-derived CDR1 and CDR2 are LNHNV and YYDKDF (reference sequence). Between the trimmed V and J ends, which lost 6 bases and 5 bases, there was a span of 20 bases. This CDR3 is CATRPWGRANHEQYF. The CDR3 bases are TGTGCCACCAGACCCTGGGGTCGGGCGAACCACGAGCAGTACTTC.

This clonotype was recorded at least ten times. The chain links TRBV12-3 or TRBV12-4 to TRBJ2-7, with no clear D. V shed 2 bases and J shed 6 bases, with 11 bases lying between them. This CDR3 is built from 13 residues. The DNA of the CDR3 is TGTGCCAGCAGTTTATATCCACTGGGCGAGCAGTACTTC. Amino acid sequence: CASSLYPLGEQYF.

This clonotype was recorded many times. The chain employs TRBV9 and TRBJ2-1; TRBD2 matches 8 bases. The V gene's germline CDR1 is SGDLS and CDR2 YYNGEE. After removal of 2 bases from V and 9 bases from J, the junction contained 7 bases not matched to a gene. The CDR3 runs 14 residues. The CDR3 here is CASSVRTSRAEQFF. CDR3 bases: TGTGCCAGCAGCGTCCGGACTAGCAGGGCTGAGCAGTTCTTC.

The sample holds a few counts of this clonotype. This sequence joins TRBV13 and TRBJ1-2; D not certain. The germline CDR1 and CDR2 sequences are PRHDT and FYEKMQ (reference sequence). This CDR3 is built from 12 residues. The germline V and J ends were trimmed by 5 bases and 8 bases, with 12 bases remaining between them. CDR3 bases: TGTGCCAGCAGCCCCCAACGAGAGGGCTACACCTTC. It encodes CASSPQREGYTF.

This clonotype occurred a few times. Given a much more abundant clone one base away, this may be a read error. The chain couples TRBV12-3 or TRBV12-4 to TRBJ1-1; 7 bases map to TRBD1. The V segment lost 4 bases and the J segment 5 bases; nucleotides outside the gene matches: 7. This CDR3 has 14 amino acids. CDR3 DNA: TGTGCCAGCAGTTCAACACCAGGGGGGACTGAAGCTTTCTTT. Protein product: CASSSTPGGTEAFF.

Notes on this clonotype: Possible read error: a much larger clone is one base away. The chain uses TRBV29-1 and TRBJ1-2, with TRBD1 matching 9 bases. Unmatched junction bases numbered 7, after V lost 6 bases and J lost 5 bases. Germline V gene lookup returns CDR1 SQVTM and CDR2 ANQGSEA. The CDR3 loop spans 13 amino acids. The CDR3: CSVPGTGRYGYTF. The CDR3, as DNA: TGCAGCGTCCCCGGGACAGGGAGATATGGCTACACCTTC.

The J gene is TRBJ2-1, the V gene TRBV20-1; 10 bases are a match to TRBD2. CDR1 is DFQATT, CDR2 SNEGSKA, per germline (reference sequence). The junction had 13 bases not matched to a gene; V was cut back by 1 base and J by 10 bases. CDR3 length: 16 residues. The CDR3 DNA follows: TGCAGTGCTAGAGCCCCGAGCGGGGGGGTTATTACCGAGCAGTTCTTC. This translates into CSARAPSGGVITEQFF.

Many counts were recorded for this clonotype. The V call is TRBV7-8, the J call TRBJ2-1, with D possibly TRBD2 on 7 matching bases. Trimming stripped 3 bases from V and 4 bases from J, with 19 bases between. The CDR3 covers 17 residues. CDR1 is SGHVS, CDR2 FQNEAQ, per germline. The CDR3, as DNA: TGTGCCAGCAGCTTCCGACCTCTAGGGGGGGGGTACAATGAGCAGTTCTTC. It is translated as CASSFRPLGGGYNEQFF.

This clonotype was seen many times. In nucleotides, the CDR3 is TGTGCCAGCAGTTTACACAGCTCCTATAATTCACCCCTCCACTTT. Protein sequence: CASSLHSSYNSPLHF. V and J are TRBV12-3 or TRBV12-4 and TRBJ1-6; D is unclear. V was pared by 2 bases and J by 0 bases, with 5 bases between. The CDR3 totals 15 residues.

This clonotype appeared many times. DNA of the CDR3: TGTGCCAGCAGTGCCCCCGACCCCCAAGAGACCCAGTACTTC. Its protein is CASSAPDPQETQYF. The rearrangement joins TRBV2 to TRBJ2-5; D unresolved. The CDR3 totals 14 residues. Trimming took off 4 bases at V and 1 base at J, with 10 bases between the two ends. Per germline, CDR1 SNHLY and CDR2 FYNNEI.

In its sample, this clonotype was seen many times. The chain has TRBV11-1 and TRBJ2-7; D ambiguous. CDR3 length equals 13 residues. Per the germline V gene, CDR1 is SGHAT and CDR2 is FQDESV (reference sequence). V dropped 1 base and J dropped 7 bases, with 11 bases sitting between them. The DNA of the CDR3 is TGTGCCAGCAGCTTAGGGCAGGCCGAGGAGCAGTACTTC. Protein product: CASSLGQAEEQYF.

In its sample, this clonotype was seen a few times. V usage is TRBV15 and J usage is TRBJ1-6, with a tentative D call TRBD1 (5 bases). The V end was cut by 0 bases, the J end by 2 bases, with 11 bases between. Germline CDR1 LNHNV, CDR2 YYDKDF (reference sequence). The CDR3 runs to 17 residues. CDR3 bases: TGTGCCACCAGCAGAGATGGGAGGGGAGCCTATAATTCACCCCTCCACTTT. Amino acids: CATSRDGRGAYNSPLHF.

In this sample, this clonotype turned up many times. This chain joins TRBV20-1 and TRBJ1-1, with 7 bases aligning to TRBD1. This CDR3 contains 13 residues. In germline, CDR1 is DFQATT, CDR2 SNEGSKA (reference sequence). The V gene end was trimmed by 5 bases and the J gene end by 1 base; junction bases not matched to a gene: 4. The CDR3 is CSAPGQTNTEAFF. CDR3 nucleotides: TGCAGTGCTCCGGGACAGACGAACACTGAAGCTTTCTTT.

The sample holds many counts of this clonotype. CDR3 DNA: TGTGCCAGCAGCTCCGTGAGAGCAGGGAGGGCGACCCAGTACTTC. Translation: CASSSVRAGRATQYF. The chain links TRBV11-2 to TRBJ2-5; 7 positions agree with TRBD2. The CDR3 sequence is 15 residues long. CDR1 and CDR2 (germline): SGHAT, FQNNGV. V was clipped by 4 bases and J by 7 bases; unmatched bases: 12.

This clonotype appeared many times. The J gene is TRBJ2-1, the V gene TRBV6-1; D is ambiguous. The V gene lost 7 bases and the J gene lost 3 bases, with 10 bases spanning the gap. The length of the CDR3 is 13 residues. The germline V gene encodes CDR1 MNHNS and CDR2 SASEGT. The chain's CDR3 is CASMRYNYNEQFF. DNA of the CDR3: TGTGCCAGCATGCGGTACAACTACAATGAGCAGTTCTTC.

This clonotype turned up a few times. Just one base apart from a much larger clone, this may be a read error. The gene calls are TRBV27 and TRBJ2-1, with 12 positions matching TRBD2. Germline V lookup: CDR1 MNHEY, CDR2 SMNVEV (reference sequence). The CDR3 is 18 residues long. The V segment lost 3 bases and the J segment 8 bases; nucleotides outside the gene matches: 14. The CDR3 nucleotides are TGTGCCAGCAGTTTTTCTGAGACTAGCGGGAGTGTTGACGATGAGCAGTTCTTC. It encodes CASSFSETSGSVDDEQFF.

This clonotype was recorded many times. The gene calls are TRBV30 and TRBJ2-5; D unclear. The V end lost 4 bases, the J end lost 0 bases, and 9 bases lay between the germline ends. The CDR3 loop spans 13 amino acids. CDR1 is GTSNPN, CDR2 SVGIG, per germline (reference sequence). In nucleotides, the CDR3 is TGTGCCTGGACCCAAGGGTACCAAGAGACCCAGTACTTC. It yields the protein CAWTQGYQETQYF. The whole variable domain, remainder taken from reference TRBV30 and TRBJ2-5, is SQTIHQWPATLVQPVGSPLSLECTVEGTSNPNLYWYRQAAGRGLQLLFYSVGIGQISSEVPQNLSASRPQDRQFILSSKKLLLSDSGFYLCAWTQGYQETQYFGPGTRLLVL.

This clonotype was recorded at least ten times. As DNA, the CDR3 is TGTGCCAGCAGTTCCCTAATCGGGAGGGCTACTGAGCAGTTCTTC. Its protein is CASSSLIGRATEQFF. This chain uses TRBV27 with TRBJ2-1; 8 nucleotides match TRBD2. Germline V gives CDR1 MNHEY, CDR2 SMNVEV (reference sequence). V dropped 4 bases and J dropped 9; count of bases not matched to a gene: 11. This CDR3 has 15 residues.